This TCR beta chain is drawn from a study of T cells after yellow fever vaccination. Study-level points and caveats: Of the clonotypes, a small share occurred in both CD4 and CD8 compartments. Peaking faster, on day 5 versus 15, the secondary response was nonetheless weaker. Most clones from primary vaccination resurfaced after the booster (roughly 96% CD4, 88% CD8).

For this clonotype: Its antigen is not identified.

Synthesis of TCR cDNA relied on 5'RACE template switching, which attached a universal primer site and UMIs. TCRdb recomputed calls from the 5' RACE reads with MiXCR, one row per CDR3 protein. The profile shows 300,000 to 400,000 distinct CDR3 sequences, about 9.5% of them singletons. The sequence derives from a man between 18 and 29 years old who received the YFV17D yellow fever vaccine. The sample in question was PBMCs, obtained on the day of the first yellow fever vaccination.

CDR3 bases: TGTGCCAGCACGAATCCGGGGTCGGCCGGGGAGCTGTTTTTT. Its protein is CASTNPGSAGELFF. This chain connects TRBV12-3 or TRBV12-4 to TRBJ2-2, with TRBD2 as a possible D gene (5 bases). V gave up 7 bases and J gave up 6 bases, with 15 bases separating them. This CDR3 comprises 14 residues.